A few counts support the clone carrying this T cell receptor beta chain. Its antigen is still unknown. Using constant-segment primers, 5'RACE produced TCR alpha and TCR beta cDNA libraries carrying sample barcodes and UMIs. TCRdb re-analysed the 5' RACE reads in MiXCR, keeping a single row per CDR3 protein. The table lists hundreds of thousands of distinct CDR3 sequences, 15% to 20% of them singletons. This sample stems from a study of T-cell memory formation after mild COVID-19. Whole-study findings and limits: Detection of some responders pre-infection suggested pre-existing cross-reactive memory T cells participated.

J lost 2 bases, V lost 7 bases, and 3 bases had no gene match. Looked up from germline, CDR1 is KGHDR and CDR2 is SFDVKD. There are 14 residues in the CDR3. V and J are TRBV24-1 and TRBJ2-3; the match to TRBD2 covers 9 bases. The source is a man aged 18 to 29 who had mild COVID-19 (a few samples of this study predate the infection). Cell type and time point are not known. Source material: PBMCs or a T cell subset sorted from them (not recorded which). CDR3 nucleotides: TGTGCCACCAGGACTAGCGGTATCACAGATACGCAGTATTTT. Its protein is CATRTSGITDTQYF.